The source of this TCR beta chain is a study of cytomegalovirus exposure and HLA in healthy donors. Findings of the study overall: Later genetic work tied a missense DCLRE1C variant to beta-chain V and J trimming. The majority of CMV-associated TCR beta chains were reported as apparently HLA-restricted in a later analysis.

PCR primers comprised 60 Vbeta and 13 Jbeta primers. TCRdb keeps only in-frame clones here, not all; method: immunoSEQ multiplex PCR. The sample has around 63,000 clones; around 80% are singletons. A remark on this clone: Its antigen is currently unknown.

Germline values: CDR1 SGHNT, CDR2 YYREEE (reference sequence). The CDR3 contains 13 residues. Trimming at V came to 4 bases and at J to 8 bases, leaving 8 bases not matched to a gene. Sequencing was done on a sample of PBMCs. The chain is built from TRBV5-4 and TRBJ1-2; 7 positions agree with TRBD1. This sequence was found in a woman in her 30s in good health and CMV-seronegative. The CDR3 bases are TGTGCCAGCAGCCTAGACAGGGTAGAGGGCTACACCTTC. The encoded protein is CASSLDRVEGYTF.